The clone carrying this T cell receptor (beta chain) occurred once. Its antigen remains unknown. This entry belongs to a study of human T cells and chemical hapten exposure. Whole-study context: Skin of the upper inner arm, roughly 2 cm by roughly 2 cm, received 2% DPC for sensitization. DPC 0.01% went on the upper back by patch test, with reading at 6 days. Study-wide points: Patch test score rose with PT1 expanded TCRs, significant at 8, 16, 32, not 4.

Each CDR3 protein is one row after TCRdb ran MiXCR on the RACE reads. The data contain under 200,000 distinct CDR3 sequences, under 35% of them singletons. Trimming removed 4 bases at V and 12 bases at J, with 17 bases between. Germline V gene sequence: CDR1 SGHRS, CDR2 YFSETQ. This CDR3 is built from 12 residues. Sample time point: pre-sensitization, week 0. Specified treatment: therapeutic diphenylcyclopropenone sensitization with weekly scalp DPC. The source was whole blood, collected in connection with sensitization to the hapten diphenylcyclopropenone (DPC). The receptor was derived from a young woman with alopecia areata. Some clones in this sample may be carry-over from other donors' samples. V usage is TRBV5-1 and J usage is TRBJ2-7; D unresolved. CDR3 region: CASSGMDPSWYF. The CDR3 nucleotides read TGCGCCAGCAGCGGGATGGACCCTTCGTGGTACTTC.